These 24 T cell receptor beta chains originate from one sample sequenced in a study of OX40 agonist ivuxolimab in advanced cancers. TCRdb keeps only in-frame clones here, not all; method: immunoSEQ multiplex PCR. The sample records around 66,000 clones, roughly nine tenths being singletons. Sequenced material: CD4+ or CD8+ T cells sorted from blood, taken in a trial of the OX40 agonist ivuxolimab. These receptors all come from an adult with an advanced solid tumor such as melanoma, head and neck, liver or kidney cancer.

The chain joins TRBV27 to TRBJ2-7; D is perhaps TRBD1 (6 bases). The CDR3 sequence is 13 residues long. Germline V gives CDR1 MNHEY, CDR2 SMNVEV (reference sequence). V lost 10 bases to trimming and J lost 2 bases, with 15 bases between them. The CDR3 DNA reads TGTGCCACCAAAAACAGGGAAACCTACGAGCAGTACTTC. It yields the protein CATKNRETYEQYF.

The chain couples TRBV27 to TRBJ2-3, with 8 bases aligning to TRBD2. The CDR3 contains 16 residues. The germline V gene encodes CDR1 MNHEY and CDR2 SMNVEV (reference sequence). Trimming removed 5 bases from V and 3 bases from J; junction bases left unmatched: 10. CDR3 nucleotides: TGTGCCAGCAGTAGGCTGGCGGGGGGTCTGACAGATACGCAGTATTTT. This sequence encodes CASSRLAGGLTDTQYF.

The chain joins TRBV9 to TRBJ2-7; D may be TRBD1 (5 bases). Germline V lookup: CDR1 SGDLS, CDR2 YYNGEE. V lost 7 bases, J lost 4 bases, and 24 bases lay in between. This CDR3 has 16 residues. The CDR3 loop reads CASSWGPVQNGYEQYF. Written as DNA, the CDR3 is TGTGCCAGCTCGTGGGGCCCGGTCCAAAACGGGTACGAGCAGTACTTC.

The rearrangement links TRBV7-9 to TRBJ2-7, with TRBD1 matching over 12 bases. The CDR3 runs to 13 residues. The junction had 3 bases not matched to a gene; V was cut back by 5 bases and J by 7 bases. The germline CDR1 and CDR2 sequences are SEHNR and FQNEAQ (reference sequence). This CDR3 reads CASSRDRGREQYF. CDR3 sequence (DNA): TGTGCCAGCAGCCGGGACAGGGGGCGGGAGCAGTACTTC.

The CDR3 bases are TGTGCCACCCCTTTAGGTGAAGCTTTCTTT. This encodes CATPLGEAFF. The gene calls are TRBV2 and TRBJ1-1; D not certain. The CDR3 has 10 amino acids. From germline, CDR1 is SNHLY and CDR2 FYNNEI. V lost 10 bases to trimming and J lost 7 bases, with 10 bases between them.

A remark on this clone: One end of the junction does not line up with germline, which may come from a read error. The rearrangement uses TRBV5-4 and TRBJ1-1; possible D gene TRBD1, 6 bases. The CDR3 is made up of 15 amino acids. Germline V lookup: CDR1 SGHNT, CDR2 YYREEE (reference sequence). Written as DNA, the CDR3 is TGTGCCAGCAGCTTGGGGGGAACAGGGTCAACTGAAGTTTTCTTT. Protein sequence: CASSLGGTGSTEVFF.

This clone was seen just once. V and J are TRBV27 and TRBJ2-2; TRBD2 aligns across 8 bases. The CDR3 is 16 residues long. Germline V gives CDR1 MNHEY, CDR2 SMNVEV (reference sequence). The V gene end was trimmed by 2 bases and the J gene end by 4 bases; junction bases not matched to a gene: 6. DNA for the CDR3: TGTGCCAGCAGTTTACGTCCGGGACTAGGCACCGGGGAGCTGTTTTTT. Amino acid sequence: CASSLRPGLGTGELFF.

The chain employs TRBV4-1 and TRBJ2-5; 7 positions agree with TRBD1. CDR1 MGHRA and CDR2 YSYEKL come from the germline V gene. This CDR3 is 13 amino acids long. With V trimmed by 5 bases and J by 3 bases, 3 bases remained unmatched. The CDR3 region has the DNA TGCGCCAGCAGCTCTGACAGGGAAGAGACCCAGTACTTC. It specifies CASSSDREETQYF.

The chain carries TRBV15 and TRBJ2-3, with D perhaps TRBD2 (7 bases). The CDR3 length is 15 residues. Germline CDR1 reads LNHNV; CDR2 reads YYDKDF (reference sequence). Trimming left V 3 bases short and J 2 bases short, with 12 bases between. CDR3 loop: CATSSAGASTDTQYF. CDR3 DNA: TGTGCCACCAGCAGTGCGGGGGCCTCCACAGATACGCAGTATTTT. The variable domain in full, completed from reference TRBV15 and TRBJ2-3, reads DAMVIQNPRYQVTQFGKPVTLSCSQTLNHNVMYWYQQKSSQAPKLLFHYYDKDFNNEADTPDNFQSRRPNTSFCFLDIRSPGLGDTAMYLCATSSAGASTDTQYFGPGTRLTVL.

This clone has just one count. V usage is TRBV5-1 and J usage is TRBJ1-5; D unclear. V was trimmed by 7 bases and J by 3 bases, leaving 2 bases between them. In germline, CDR1 is SGHRS, CDR2 YFSETQ. The CDR3 is 10 residues long. CDR3: CASPNQPQHF. The DNA of the CDR3 is TGCGCCAGCCCCAATCAGCCCCAGCATTTT.

V usage is TRBV19 and J usage is TRBJ2-7; TRBD1 agrees at 9 bases. Germline assignment: CDR1 LNHDA and CDR2 SQIVND (reference sequence). CDR3 length: 15 residues. V lost 7 bases and J lost 3; bases outside the gene matches: 10. Written as DNA, the CDR3 is TGTGCCAGTACCCCCGGACAGGGGATGCTCTACGAGCAGTACTTC. As protein: CASTPGQGMLYEQYF.

The J gene is TRBJ1-4, the V gene TRBV7-9, with a tentative D call TRBD1 (5 bases). The CDR3 extends over 14 amino acids. The V gene's germline CDR1 is SEHNR and CDR2 FQNEAQ (reference sequence). V gave up 1 base and J gave up 8 bases, with 11 bases separating them. DNA of the CDR3: TGTGCCAGCAGCTTAGTGGGGGTCGGAGAAAAACTGTTTTTT. It yields the protein CASSLVGVGEKLFF.

The chain links TRBV11-2 to TRBJ1-5, with 9 nucleotides matching TRBD1. Per germline, CDR1 SGHAT and CDR2 FQNNGV. The CDR3 is 15 residues long. The V and J ends lost 4 bases and 4 bases, in that order; junction bases with no gene match: 5. DNA for the CDR3: TGTGCCAGCAGCTACGGGACAGGGTGGAATCAGCCCCAGCATTTT. Translated, it gives CASSYGTGWNQPQHF. The full variable domain, with the rest looked up from reference TRBV11-2 and TRBJ1-5, is EAGVAQSPRYKIIEKRQSVAFWCNPISGHATLYWYQQILGQGPKLLIQFQNNGVVDDSQLPKDRFSAERLKGVDSTLKIQPAKLEDSAVYLCASSYGTGWNQPQHFGDGTRLSIL.

DNA of the CDR3: TGTGCCAGCAGTATCAACGGGGGCAGCTCCTACAATGAGCAGTTCTTC. Translated: CASSINGGSSYNEQFF. The chain carries TRBV11-3 and TRBJ2-1; tentatively, D is TRBD1 or TRBD2 (6 bases each). CDR3 size: 16 residues. Deletions cut 6 bases from V and 0 bases from J, with 15 bases between. Germline V gene data show CDR1 as SGHNT and CDR2 as YENEEA.

DNA for the CDR3: TGTGCCTGGATCAAGACAGGGTCATACGAGCAGTACTTC. Translated, it gives CAWIKTGSYEQYF. This chain links TRBV30 with TRBJ2-7, with TRBD1 matching over 7 bases. Germline CDR1 is GTSNPN and CDR2 is SVGIG (reference sequence). V shed 4 bases, J shed 4 bases, and the junction held 7 bases outside the gene matches. The CDR3 totals 13 residues.

The chain joins TRBV30 to TRBJ1-1; D uncertain. This CDR3 contains 12 residues. V lost 4 bases, J lost 2 bases, and 8 bases lay in between. Germline CDR1 and CDR2: GTSNPN and SVGIG (reference sequence). CDR3 in DNA: TGTGCCTGGAACCCTGTCAACACTGAAGCTTTCTTT. Translating it yields CAWNPVNTEAFF.

This chain joins TRBV5-1 and TRBJ2-7, with 7 bases matching TRBD1. Looked up from germline, CDR1 is SGHRS and CDR2 is YFSETQ. V shed 3 bases and J 2 bases; nucleotides not matched to a gene: 11. The CDR3 has 16 residues. The CDR3 coding sequence is TGCGCCAGCAGCTCACAGGGGAGACTTACTACCTACGAGCAGTACTTC. It encodes CASSSQGRLTTYEQYF. Based on the CDR3 plus reference TRBV5-1 and TRBJ2-7, the full variable domain is KAGVTQTPRYLIKTRGQQVTLSCSPISGHRSVSWYQQTPGQGLQFLFEYFSETQRNKGNFPGRFSGRQFSNSRSEMNVSTLELGDSALYLCASSSQGRLTTYEQYFGPGTRLTVT.

The V and J genes are TRBV7-8 and TRBJ2-3, with 12 nucleotides matching TRBD2. The trim removed 6 bases at V and 2 bases at J, leaving 9 bases unmatched. Germline V gene lookup returns CDR1 SGHVS and CDR2 FQNEAQ. The CDR3 totals 17 residues. In DNA, the CDR3 is TGTGCCAGCAGGCCTTCTAGCGGGGGGGACGCCACAGATACGCAGTATTTT. Amino acids: CASRPSSGGDATDTQYF.

This clone occurred once. The chain couples TRBV7-2 to TRBJ2-7, with D maybe TRBD2 (5 bases). The CDR3 runs 14 residues. V dropped 5 bases and J dropped 5 bases, with 16 bases sitting between them. The germline V gene encodes CDR1 SGHTA and CDR2 FQGNSA. The CDR3 DNA follows: TGTGCCAGCAGCCTGGACGGGGTCCTAGACGAGCAGTACTTC. Translated: CASSLDGVLDEQYF.

This chain's CDR3 is CASSIYTSGADEQFF. The CDR3 DNA is TGTGCCAGTAGTATTTACACTAGCGGGGCGGATGAGCAGTTCTTC. The gene calls are TRBV19 and TRBJ2-1; 10 bases agree with TRBD2. V was clipped by 3 bases and J by 8 bases; unmatched bases: 7. Looked up from germline, CDR1 is LNHDA and CDR2 is SQIVND (reference sequence). CDR3 size: 15 residues.

The J gene is TRBJ2-7, the V gene TRBV15; 8 nucleotides line up with TRBD2. CDR3 size: 16 residues. J lost 4 bases, V lost 3 bases, and 11 bases had no gene match. Per the germline V gene, CDR1 is LNHNV and CDR2 is YYDKDF (reference sequence). The CDR3 loop reads CATSSLRGANRYEQYF. The CDR3 bases are TGTGCCACCAGCAGCTTGCGGGGGGCCAACAGATACGAGCAGTACTTC.

The chain recombines TRBV7-6 with TRBJ2-5; D might be TRBD1 (5 bases). The CDR3 is 13 residues long. Between the trimmed V and J ends, which lost 3 bases and 1 base, there was a span of 6 bases. Per the germline V gene, CDR1 is SGHVS and CDR2 is FNYEAQ. The CDR3 protein is CASSLTVQETQYF. The CDR3 nucleotides are TGTGCCAGCAGCTTGACAGTCCAAGAGACCCAGTACTTC.

This clone was found once. This sequence joins TRBV6-5 and TRBJ2-5, with D tentatively TRBD2 (6 bases). V lost 5 bases to trimming and J lost 11 bases, with 18 bases between them. The germline V gene has CDR1 MNHEY and CDR2 SVGAGI. This CDR3 spans 13 amino acids. Written as DNA, the CDR3 is TGTGCCAGCAGTCCTGGGGGTAGCGGAGAGCAGTACTTC. The encoded protein is CASSPGGSGEQYF.

As for this clone: At the DNA level, this CDR3 is encoded by other sequences in the same sample as well. The V call is TRBV19, the J call TRBJ1-1; D is ambiguous. Trimming stripped 3 bases from V and 0 bases from J, with 5 bases between. The CDR3 spans 13 residues. The germline CDR1 and CDR2 sequences are LNHDA and SQIVND (reference sequence). For the CDR3, the DNA is TGTGCCAGTAGTATTGCTATGAACACTGAAGCTTTCTTT. It codes for CASSIAMNTEAFF.